The T cell receptor beta chain under discussion was sequenced for a study of blood T cells in healthy people across ages (dated by TCRdb to about 2015). General notes on the study: Template switching captured roughly one uniquely barcoded TCR beta cDNA molecule per two T cells in model experiments. The study measured age-related changes in TCR beta repertoire diversity using deep sequencing normalized with unique cDNA molecular identifiers. The donors were divided into four age groups: young (average about 16 years), middle-aged (about 41), aged (approximately 62) and long-lived (roughly 88). To avoid experimental bias, donors of different ages were distributed randomly across sequencing lanes. For two donors (one aged 18 to 29 and one aged 80 or older), the study analyzed two additional independent replicas of 1 million unique cDNA reads from the same blood draw.

Clipping removes 4 bases from V and 7 bases from J, with 9 as the unmatched junction base count. The CDR3 runs 14 residues from the cysteine to the phenylalanine. The sequence is cut down to CDR3 DNA, 42 bases in frame from base 1. From the germline V gene, CDR1 is SGHRS and CDR2 is YFSETQ. The library was produced with 5' RACE. The sequencing machine was an Illumina HiSeq 2500. A second PCR of about 7 to 12 cycles was run with a J-beta primer mix and a sample-barcoded 5' primer. Each TCR beta cDNA molecule received a unique molecular identifier from a template-switch 5' adaptor carrying 12 random nucleotides. At least 3 million CDR3-containing paired-end reads were obtained from each sample. All of the RNA was converted into first-strand cDNA using the Mint cDNA synthesis kit, with a TRBC-specific oligonucleotide serving as the primer. All cDNA was treated with uracil-DNA glycosylase and then went through a first 18-cycle PCR with the universal primers M1SS and BC2_uni_R. The paper's processing steps were these. Each sample was normalized by randomly selecting 1 million high-quality reads, each carrying a distinct molecular identifier. Instead of being binned into consensus sequences, reads with shared molecular identifiers were discarded. CDR3 identification, clonotype clustering and error correction used MiTCR with a Q25 quality threshold and the strictest error-elimination algorithm. A nonparametric unseen species model with Euler transformation was used to estimate a lower bound on total TCR beta diversity. TCRdb reworked the public reads: Q25 trimming with fastp, MiXCR clone assembly, productive beta chains retained. Each CDR3 protein appears once, grouped with its most common genes and DNA. The V and J calls shown here were made by TCRdb, not taken from the authors' results. Across this sample there are hundreds of thousands of distinct CDR3 sequences, with roughly 50% seen only once. Jointly, the top ten make up roughly 37% of the sample.

Donors were 35 to 40 systemically healthy Caucasian individuals from Russia aged about 6 to 100 years. About 10 milliliters of peripheral blood were collected from each donor into EDTA-treated Vacutainer tubes. Ficoll-Paque density-gradient centrifugation was used to isolate PBMCs, with at least 6.5 million obtained per sample. Total RNA was extracted from PBMCs with Trizol reagent, with at least 6 micrograms obtained per sample. For every donor, an aliquot of PBMCs went through flow cytometry to measure the percentages of naive CD45RAhigh/CD27high T cells. Results the study describes overall, beyond this receptor: Estimates of total diversity based on one million sequenced T cells were regarded as lower bounds and as underestimates. Since profiling was done on bulk unsorted PBMCs, naive and antigen-experienced compartments could not be conclusively compared. The long-lived group showed more naive CD4+ T cells, fewer expanded clones and increased TCR diversity than the aged group, suggesting age selection. A strong correlation was found between observed TCR beta diversity and the percentage of naive T cells measured by flow cytometry. Observed TCR beta diversity per million T cells fell roughly linearly with age, and a significant reduction was already apparent by age approximately 41. Because donor CMV infection status was unknown, age-related changes in expanded clonotypes were potentially confounded.

As to this clonotype: What antigen it recognizes has not been identified. Base quality data are lacking; no much larger clone is found one base away.

In this chain, TRBV5-1 is recombined with TRBJ2-5, and 8 bases in between align with TRBD2. Material for sequencing was blood. The origin of this receptor is an elderly man in good health. The sequence in DNA is TGCGCCAGCAGCGATGGCGGAGGGACTAGGACCCAGTACTTC. Translated, this is CASSDGGGTRTQYF.